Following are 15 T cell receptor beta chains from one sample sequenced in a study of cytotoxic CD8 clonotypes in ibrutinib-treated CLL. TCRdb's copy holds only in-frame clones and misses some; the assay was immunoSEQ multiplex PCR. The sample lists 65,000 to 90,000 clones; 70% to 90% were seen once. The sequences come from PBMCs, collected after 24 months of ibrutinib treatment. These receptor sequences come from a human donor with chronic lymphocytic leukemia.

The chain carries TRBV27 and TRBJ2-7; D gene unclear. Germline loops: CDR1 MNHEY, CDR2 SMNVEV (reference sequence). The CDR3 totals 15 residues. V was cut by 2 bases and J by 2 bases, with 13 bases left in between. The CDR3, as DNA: TGTGCCAGCAGTTTAGACCCGGGTGGTCCCTACGAGCAGTACTTC. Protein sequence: CASSLDPGGPYEQYF.

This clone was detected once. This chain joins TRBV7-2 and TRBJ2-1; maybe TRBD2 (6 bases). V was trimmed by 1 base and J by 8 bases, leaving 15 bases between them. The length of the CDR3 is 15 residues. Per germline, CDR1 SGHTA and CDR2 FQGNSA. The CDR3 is CASSLVGTHADEQFF. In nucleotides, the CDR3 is TGTGCCAGCAGCTTAGTCGGGACTCATGCCGATGAGCAGTTCTTC.

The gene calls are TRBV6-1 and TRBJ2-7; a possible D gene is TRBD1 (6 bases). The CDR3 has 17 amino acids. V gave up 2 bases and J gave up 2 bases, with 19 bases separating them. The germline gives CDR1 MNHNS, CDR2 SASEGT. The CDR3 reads CASSEPTGRQGPYEQYF. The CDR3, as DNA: TGTGCCAGCAGTGAACCAACGGGGCGGCAGGGGCCCTACGAGCAGTACTTC.

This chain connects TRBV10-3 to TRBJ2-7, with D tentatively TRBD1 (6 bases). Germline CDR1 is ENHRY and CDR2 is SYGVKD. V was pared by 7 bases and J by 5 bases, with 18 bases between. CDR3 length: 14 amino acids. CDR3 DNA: TGTGCCATCAAGGCGGCAGGGGATGGGGACGAGCAGTACTTC. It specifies CAIKAAGDGDEQYF.

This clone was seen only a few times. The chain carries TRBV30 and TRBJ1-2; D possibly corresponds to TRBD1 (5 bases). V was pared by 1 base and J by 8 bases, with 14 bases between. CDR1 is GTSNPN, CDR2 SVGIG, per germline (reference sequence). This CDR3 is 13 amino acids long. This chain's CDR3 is CAWSGGTPYGYTF. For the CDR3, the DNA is TGTGCCTGGAGTGGCGGGACCCCATACGGCTACACCTTC.

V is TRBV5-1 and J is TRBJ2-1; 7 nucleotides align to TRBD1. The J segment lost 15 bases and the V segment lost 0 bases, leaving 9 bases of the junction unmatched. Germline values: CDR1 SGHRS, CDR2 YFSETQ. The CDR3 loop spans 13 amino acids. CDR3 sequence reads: CASSLEGGPMPFF. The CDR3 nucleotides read TGCGCCAGCAGCTTGGAAGGGGGCCCCATGCCGTTCTTC.

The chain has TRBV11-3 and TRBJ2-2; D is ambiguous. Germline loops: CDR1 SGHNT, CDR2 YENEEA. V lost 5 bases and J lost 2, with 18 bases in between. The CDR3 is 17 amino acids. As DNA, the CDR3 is TGTGCCAGCAGCCCAGGACCGGGTCAAACAAACACCGGGGAGCTGTTTTTT. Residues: CASSPGPGQTNTGELFF.

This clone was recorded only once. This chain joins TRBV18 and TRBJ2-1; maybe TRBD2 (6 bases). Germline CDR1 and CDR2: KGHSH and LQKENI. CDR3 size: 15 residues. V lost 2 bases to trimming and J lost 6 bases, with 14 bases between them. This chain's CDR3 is CASSPKAGPFNEQFF. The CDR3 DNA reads TGTGCCAGCTCACCAAAGGCGGGACCTTTCAATGAGCAGTTCTTC.

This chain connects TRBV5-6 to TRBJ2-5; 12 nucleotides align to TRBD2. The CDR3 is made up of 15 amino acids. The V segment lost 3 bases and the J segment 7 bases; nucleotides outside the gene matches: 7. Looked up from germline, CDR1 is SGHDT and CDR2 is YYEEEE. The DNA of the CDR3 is TGTGCCAGCAGCTGGAGACTAGCGGGGGTGGGGACCCAGTACTTC. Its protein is CASSWRLAGVGTQYF.

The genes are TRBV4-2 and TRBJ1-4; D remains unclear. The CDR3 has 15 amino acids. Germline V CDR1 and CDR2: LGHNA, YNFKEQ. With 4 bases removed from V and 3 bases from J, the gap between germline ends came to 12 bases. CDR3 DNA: TGTGCCAGCAGCCTAAATAGTAATTCTAATGAAAAACTGTTTTTT. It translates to CASSLNSNSNEKLFF.

The CDR3 sequence: CASSEGPSGRPNSYEQYF. CDR3 DNA sequence: TGTGCCAGCAGTGAAGGTCCTAGCGGGAGGCCTAACTCCTACGAGCAGTACTTC. V and J are TRBV2 and TRBJ2-7, with 11 bases identical to TRBD2. This CDR3 has 18 residues. The germline V gene has CDR1 SNHLY and CDR2 FYNNEI. V shed 1 base and J 0 bases; nucleotides not matched to a gene: 8.

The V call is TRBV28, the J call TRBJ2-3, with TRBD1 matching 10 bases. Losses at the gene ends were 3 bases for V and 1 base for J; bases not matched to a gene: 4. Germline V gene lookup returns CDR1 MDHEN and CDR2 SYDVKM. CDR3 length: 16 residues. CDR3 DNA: TGTGCCAGCAGTTTTCCCGGGACAGGGGGCACAGATACGCAGTATTTT. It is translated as CASSFPGTGGTDTQYF.

CDR3 protein: CASSQDRELAGGETQYF. In DNA, the CDR3 is TGTGCCAGCAGCCAAGATCGTGAGCTAGCGGGAGGGGAGACCCAGTACTTC. This chain connects TRBV4-2 to TRBJ2-5; TRBD2 matches 12 bases. V was pared by 0 bases and J by 5 bases, with 7 bases of the junction left unmatched. The CDR3 has 17 amino acids. Looked up from germline, CDR1 is LGHNA and CDR2 is YNFKEQ.

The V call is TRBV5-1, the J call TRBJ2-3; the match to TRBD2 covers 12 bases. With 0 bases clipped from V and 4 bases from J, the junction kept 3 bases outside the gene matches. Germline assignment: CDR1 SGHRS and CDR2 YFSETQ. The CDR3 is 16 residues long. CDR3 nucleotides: TGCGCCAGCAGCTTGGTCCTAGCGGGAGGGCCAGATACGCAGTATTTT. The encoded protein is CASSLVLAGGPDTQYF. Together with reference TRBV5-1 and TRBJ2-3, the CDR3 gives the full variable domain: KAGVTQTPRYLIKTRGQQVTLSCSPISGHRSVSWYQQTPGQGLQFLFEYFSETQRNKGNFPGRFSGRQFSNSRSEMNVSTLELGDSALYLCASSLVLAGGPDTQYFGPGTRLTVL.

CDR3 amino acids: CASSLGHLTEAFF. The CDR3, as DNA: TGTGCCAGCAGTTTAGGACACCTCACTGAAGCTTTCTTT. The genes are TRBV28 and TRBJ1-1; D is perhaps TRBD1 (5 bases). The CDR3 runs 13 residues. V shed 2 bases and J shed 4 bases, with 8 bases lying between them. CDR1 is MDHEN and CDR2 is SYDVKM in the germline V gene.